The T cell receptor beta chain under discussion was sequenced for a study of TIL therapy for anti-PD-1-resistant metastatic lung cancer. Study information: Tumor harvest preceded PD-1/PD-L1 blockade, followed by nivolumab treatment.

Trimming at V came to 3 bases and at J to 7 bases, leaving 10 bases not matched to a gene. The CDR3 is made up of 15 amino acids. Germline V CDR1 and CDR2: SGHKS, YYEKEE (reference sequence). Study-wide results and caveats: Treatment-naive, never-smoker and oncogene-addicted patients were overrepresented in this highly selected cohort.

The time point denotes: pre-treatment sample, taken before nivolumab and TIL therapy. Enrollment ran from late 2017 to early 2020. This was the immunoSEQ v3 assay. Each library reached about 2 million read pairs, or about 4.5-6.5 million at deep level. Assay used: immunoSEQ multiplex PCR; TCRdb lists only in-frame clones, some missing. The data show tens of thousands of clones, around 87% seen once. About this clone itself: Its antigen is as yet unknown.

This sequence joins TRBV5-5 and TRBJ1-1; TRBD1 matches 9 bases. The TCR sequence derives from a person aged 25-80 years with non-small cell lung cancer. Sequencing used blood, obtained at baseline. Here the CDR3 reads CASSWPYRGLGEAFF. The CDR3, as DNA: TGTGCCAGCAGCTGGCCATACAGGGGGCTCGGTGAAGCTTTCTTT.